This T cell receptor beta chain stems from a study of beta chain features in type 1 diabetes. On the study more broadly: The study examined about 110,000,000 sorted cells across all samples. Study-wide points: Patients' naive, central memory and Treg TCRB repertoires seemed closer to one another than those of healthy donors. There were fewer insertions and more deletions at the VDJ junctions of type 1 diabetes patients.

V was pared by 7 bases and J by 4 bases, with 5 bases of the junction left unmatched. The CDR3 runs to 13 residues. The investigators reverse transcribed all of the isolated RNA, so they sequenced expressed TCRB transcripts. The protocol was immunoSEQ multiplex PCR, while the TCRdb copy is restricted to in-frame clones and leaves out a portion. Found here are 430,000 or so clones, roughly 10% of them singletons; the top ten hold 0.035% to 0.05%. Remarks on this clone: Antigen specificity is unknown.

The sequence derives from a young woman in good health. This chain joins TRBV23-1 and TRBJ2-7, with 9 nucleotides matching TRBD1. TRBV23-1 is an ORF; its function is uncertain. The sequencing sample was made of naive CD4+ T cells from blood. The CDR3 sequence is CASTRTGEYEQYV. In nucleotides, the CDR3 is TGCGCCAGCACCCGGACAGGGGAATACGAGCAGTACGTC.